This TCR beta chain came from a study of T cell repertoires in cytomegalovirus infection. In the study overall: Matching HLA type and CMV infection were both indicated by public TCR beta signatures.

Trimming took off 8 bases at V and 5 bases at J, with 9 bases between the two ends. Germline CDR1 is MDHEN and CDR2 is SYDVKM. The CDR3 contains 11 residues. This clonotype was detected ten times or more. The antigen is unknown. Study results and limitations: Summed frequency of public TCR beta families distinguished CMV carriers with the relevant HLA. HLA-C-restricted, CMV-specific TCR beta clonotypes were dominant ex vivo.

One entry per CDR3 protein, called by TCRdb with MiXCR from the reads. The sample has about 240,000 distinct CDR3 sequences, roughly 6.5% seen once. Sequenced input: PBMCs. The receptor was isolated from a human donor in good health (CMV status not recorded). Some clones in this sample may be carry-over from other donors' samples. The chain couples TRBV28 to TRBJ2-5, with D possibly TRBD1 on 6 matching bases. CDR3 sequence reads: CASAGDETQYF. The CDR3 DNA reads TGTGCCAGCGCAGGGGATGAGACCCAGTACTTC.